Described below is a single TCR beta chain sequence and its context. Its antigen is unidentified. CDR3 length equals 13 residues. The germline gives CDR1 GTSNPN, CDR2 SVGIG (reference sequence). Trimming took 2 bases from V and 5 from J, leaving 10 bases between them. The sample is drawn from a study of PD-1 blockade in classical Hodgkin lymphoma. The study, taken as a whole, reports: Before treatment, TCR diversity in newly diagnosed patients was reportedly lower than in healthy donors.

Using immunoSEQ multiplex PCR, the repertoire was profiled, and TCRdb retains in-frame clones only, with some absent. The sample has about 20,000 clones, 84% seen once. This sample's time point: cycle 4 day 1 (C4D1), after less than 7 weeks of nivolumab. Relapse was seen in all patients after autologous stem cell transplantation, and brentuximab vedotin exposure was variable. Thawed PBMCs were subjected to magnetic negative selection, which yielded isolated CD8+ T cells. This receptor was taken from a human donor with classical Hodgkin lymphoma. The gene calls are TRBV30 and TRBJ1-5, with TRBD1 as a possible D gene (5 bases). Sequenced here: CD8+ T cells from blood, sampled before the fourth cycle of nivolumab. The CDR3 here is CAWSTVGDQPQHF. CDR3 bases: TGTGCCTGGAGTACCGTGGGGGATCAGCCCCAGCATTTT.